These T cell receptor beta chains were read from a single sample in a study of T-cell reconstitution after alpha-beta-depleted transplantation in children. Each CDR3 protein gets one entry after TCRdb re-called the PCR reads with MiXCR. There are 250,000 to 350,000 distinct CDR3 sequences in the sample; 23% occur only once, and 10% to 11% lies in the top ten. The source was PBMCs, mostly from graft donor cells, collected 180 days after TCRalphabeta/CD19-depleted stem cell transplant. The receptors derive from a male patient between 5 and 17 years old who had a stem cell transplant for acute lymphoblastic leukemia, so the T cells may come from the graft donor. Both conserved end residues are part of each CDR3. A D gene is named only where the DNA matches it firmly. Part of the rows lack a size; the others show once, few, many or a class for expanded clones.

J gene | V gene | clone size | D gene | CDR3 DNA | CDR3 protein
TRBJ2-1 | TRBV14 | few | TRBD2 | TGTGCCAGCAGCCCAAGACTAGCGGGGCGCTACAATGAGCAGTTCTTC | CASSPRLAGRYNEQFF
TRBJ1-2 | TRBV15 | NA | TRBD1 | TGTGCCACCAGCAGATGGGGGGGACAGGGGAATTACTATGGCTACACCTTC | CATSRWGGQGNYYGYTF
TRBJ2-1 | TRBV12-3/TRBV12-4 | many | NA | TGTGCCAGCAGTTTAGAGTGGGGTAGCTCCTACAATGAGCAGTTCTTC | CASSLEWGSSYNEQFF
TRBJ2-3 | TRBV27 | few | NA | TGTGCCAGCAGTTATCGCGGGAGCACAGATACGCAGTATTTT | CASSYRGSTDTQYF
TRBJ2-7 | TRBV12-3/TRBV12-4 | NA | NA | TGTGCCAGCAGTTTTGTTCCGGGGGCAGAGGTTGCGTACGAGCAGTACTTC | CASSFVPGAEVAYEQYF
TRBJ1-2 | TRBV29-1 | NA | NA | TGCAGCGTTGAAGGTGGGCAGGGCGACTATGGCTACACCTTC | CSVEGGQGDYGYTF
TRBJ1-2 | TRBV5-8 | NA | NA | TGTGCCAGCAGCCTTCGCAAACGACTCAGGGGTTCCTATGGCTACACCTTC | CASSLRKRLRGSYGYTF
TRBJ1-1 | TRBV5-1 | NA | TRBD1 | TGCGCCAGCAGCCTCCGGCGGGACAGGGAGCAGGACACTGAAGCTTTCTTT | CASSLRRDREQDTEAFF
TRBJ2-2 | TRBV7-9 | few | NA | TGTGCCAGCAGCCGACCCGGGACGACCGGGGAGCTGTTTTTT | CASSRPGTTGELFF
TRBJ1-5 | TRBV5-6 | many | NA | TGTGCCAGCAGCTTGACAGGGAGGGCAAATCAGCCCCAGCATTTT | CASSLTGRANQPQHF
TRBJ2-7 | TRBV2 | NA | NA | TGTGCCAGCAAAGTTGGGTCAGACCCTTCCTACGAGCAGTACTTC | CASKVGSDPSYEQYF
TRBJ1-2 | TRBV29-1 | NA | TRBD1 | TGCAGCGGCCAACAGGGGCGAAATGGCTACACCTTC | CSGQQGRNGYTF
TRBJ2-2 | TRBV2 | NA | TRBD2 | TGTGCCAGCAGTACTACTAGCGGGAGAAACACCGGGGAGCTGTTTTTT | CASSTTSGRNTGELFF
TRBJ1-3 | TRBV9 | NA | NA | TGTGCCAGCAGCGGAAACACCATATATTTT | CASSGNTIYF
TRBJ1-2 | TRBV4-2 | many | TRBD1 | TGTGCCAGCAGCCTCTACAGGGGGGCTAACTATGGCTACACCTTC | CASSLYRGANYGYTF
TRBJ2-2 | TRBV20-1 | many | NA | TGCAGTGCTAGAGATCGGAACACCGGGGAGCTGTTTTTT | CSARDRNTGELFF
TRBJ2-5 | TRBV11-2 | NA | NA | TGTGCCAGCCCCGGGAGCAGCCGAGAGACCCAGTACTTC | CASPGSSRETQYF
TRBJ2-7 | TRBV7-2 | NA | TRBD1 | TGTGCCAGCAGCTTAACAGGGGGCGCGGGAGAGCAGTACTTC | CASSLTGGAGEQYF
TRBJ2-5 | TRBV5-8 | NA | NA | TGTGCCAGACTAAATCAGGGGGAGACCCAGTACTTC | CARLNQGETQYF
TRBJ2-3 | TRBV6-4 | NA | TRBD2 | TGTGCCAGCAGTAGCGGGAGCGCCGCAGATACGCAGTATTTT | CASSSGSAADTQYF
TRBJ1-3 | TRBV7-2 | few | TRBD1 | TGTGCCAGCAGCTTAGCGGGACAGGGAAGAGCTGGAAACACCATATATTTT | CASSLAGQGRAGNTIYF
TRBJ2-7 | TRBV7-2 | NA | TRBD1 | TGTGCCAGCAGCTTATCAGGGGGCATTGGGAGCGGCTACGAGCAGTACTTC | CASSLSGGIGSGYEQYF
TRBJ2-1 | TRBV2 | NA | TRBD2 | TGTGCCAGCAGTGGGTCTAGCGGGAGGGGATACAATGAGCAGTTCTTC | CASSGSSGRGYNEQFF
TRBJ2-2 | TRBV12-3/TRBV12-4 | NA | NA | TGTGCCAGCAGCTGGACTCAAGAAGGGGAGCTGTTTTTT | CASSWTQEGELFF
TRBJ2-7 | TRBV10-3 | few | TRBD2 | TGTGCCATCAGTCGACTAGCGGGAGAGGCCTACGAGCAGTACTTC | CAISRLAGEAYEQYF
TRBJ2-7 | TRBV5-1 | NA | NA | TGCGCCAGCAGCTTGGATACAGGGCTAATCGACGAGCAGTACTTC | CASSLDTGLIDEQYF
TRBJ2-2 | TRBV7-3 | few | TRBD1 | TGTGCCAGCAGCCCAGGGACAGTGGCCGGGGAGCTGTTTTTT | CASSPGTVAGELFF
TRBJ1-2 | TRBV7-3 | NA | NA | TGTGCCAGCAGCTTAACCAGGAACTATGGCTACACCTTC | CASSLTRNYGYTF
TRBJ1-4 | TRBV14 | few | NA | TGTGCCAGCAGCCGGATCGTGGGTAATGAAAAACTGTTTTTT | CASSRIVGNEKLFF
TRBJ2-1 | TRBV29-1 | NA | NA | TGCAGCGTTGTGACCCGGGGGAAAGAGGGCCATGAGCAGTTCTTC | CSVVTRGKEGHEQFF
TRBJ2-7 | TRBV27 | NA | NA | TGTGCCAGCAGTACGACACCTAGCTACGAGCAGTACTTC | CASSTTPSYEQYF
TRBJ1-4 | TRBV5-1 | NA | NA | TGCGCCAGCAGATTGGGACTAACTAATGAAAAACTGTTTTTT | CASRLGLTNEKLFF
TRBJ2-3 | TRBV10-3 | NA | NA | TGTGCCATCAGTAATGGCATCCGAGGCACAGATACGCAGTATTTT | CAISNGIRGTDTQYF
TRBJ1-5 | TRBV18 | once | NA | TGTGCCAGCTCACCAGTCCCGGGGTTTGGGAGCAATCAGCCCCAGCATTTT | CASSPVPGFGSNQPQHF
TRBJ2-5 | TRBV6-1 | NA | TRBD2 | TGTGCCAGCAGCCCAACACTAGCGGGAGAGACCCAGTACTTC | CASSPTLAGETQYF
TRBJ1-1 | TRBV29-1 | NA | NA | TGCAGCGTTGAAGGAATCCAGAAAGCTTTCTTT | CSVEGIQKAFF
TRBJ2-1 | TRBV6-2/TRBV6-3 | NA | NA | TGTGCCAGCAGTTTTAACAGGGTCGCTGAGCAGTTCTTC | CASSFNRVAEQFF
TRBJ2-5 | TRBV25-1 | NA | TRBD1 | TGTGCCAGCAGTGCACACCAGGGGGCGCGGCGAGAGACCCAGTACTTC | CASSAHQGARRETQYF
TRBJ2-1 | TRBV20-1 | NA | NA | TGCAGTGCAGCAGAATACAATGAGCAGTTCTTC | CSAAEYNEQFF
TRBJ2-7 | TRBV20-1 | few | TRBD2 | TGCAGTGCTAGACATAGCGGGAGTGTCGACGAGCAGTACTTC | CSARHSGSVDEQYF
TRBJ2-7 | TRBV7-2 | NA | TRBD2 | TGTGCCAGCAGCTTAGCCTCTCTAGCGGGGGTTCCTTACGAGCAGTACTTC | CASSLASLAGVPYEQYF
TRBJ1-1 | TRBV20-1 | NA | TRBD1 | TGCAGTGTTGCAGGGGGCGGTTTGAACACTGAAGCTTTCTTT | CSVAGGGLNTEAFF
TRBJ2-1 | TRBV7-2 | NA | TRBD1 | TGTGCCAGCAGCCAAGACAGGGGATGGTCCAATGAGCAGTTCTTC | CASSQDRGWSNEQFF
TRBJ1-5 | TRBV5-1 | NA | NA | TGCGCCAGCAGCTTAGGGGACGGACATAGCAATCAGCCCCAGCATTTT | CASSLGDGHSNQPQHF
TRBJ2-5 | TRBV6-5 | NA | TRBD2 | TGTGCCAGCAGTACTAGCGGAGACCAAGAGACCCAGTACTTC | CASSTSGDQETQYF
TRBJ2-1 | TRBV7-8 | few | NA | TGTGCCAGCAGCTTAGGAGGGACTCCATCCTGCTCCTACAATGAGCAGTTCTTC | CASSLGGTPSCSYNEQFF
TRBJ2-2 | TRBV6-5 | once | NA | TGTGCCAGCAGTTACCAGGGACACGGGGGGGAGCTGTTTTTT | CASSYQGHGGELFF
TRBJ2-6 | TRBV6-2/TRBV6-3 | NA | NA | TGTGCCAGCAGTTATGAGCGGCTCTCTCTTGGGGCCAACGTCCTGACTTTC | CASSYERLSLGANVLTF
TRBJ1-3 | TRBV12-3/TRBV12-4 | few | NA | TGTGCCAGCAGTCCTCTGGGGCCAGTTCTCGTCTTGGGAAACACCATATATTTT | CASSPLGPVLVLGNTIYF
TRBJ1-4 | TRBV6-1 | NA | NA | TGTGCCAGCAGCCCCCAGAATTTGGCGCAGGCCAGCAATGAAAAACTGTTTTTT | CASSPQNLAQASNEKLFF
TRBJ1-1 | TRBV6-5 | NA | TRBD1 | TGTGCCAGCAGCTTAGGGACAGGGGGCGATTATGGAACTGAAGCTTTCTTT | CASSLGTGGDYGTEAFF
TRBJ2-7 | TRBV7-6 | few | NA | TGTGCCAGCAGCTTTGGACCTTTCTACGAGCAGTACTTC | CASSFGPFYEQYF
TRBJ2-1 | TRBV27 | NA | NA | TGTGCCAGCAGTTTGTTTTCAGGCTACAATGAGCAGTTCTTC | CASSLFSGYNEQFF
TRBJ1-3 | TRBV6-6 | NA | NA | TGTGCCAGTGGGCGAGGAAACACCATATATTTT | CASGRGNTIYF
TRBJ2-2 | TRBV12-3/TRBV12-4 | few | NA | TGTGCCAGCAATCTGGGGCCGAGGGAGCTGTTTTTT | CASNLGPRELFF
TRBJ2-6 | TRBV7-3 | few | NA | TGTGCCAGCAGCTTACCACTCTCTGGGGCCAACGTCCTGACTTTC | CASSLPLSGANVLTF